Presented here are 8 T cell receptor beta chains from one specimen sequenced in a study of shared clonotypes between healthy human individuals. Repertoires were generated with immunoSEQ multiplex PCR, while TCRdb's copy carries only in-frame clones and drops some. The sample has millions of clones, 85% to 95% seen once; the top ten hold roughly 0.15%. Sequencing input: naive CD4+ T cells sorted from blood. Regarding subset: CD45RA+ positively selected. The receptor set was obtained from a man younger than 35 in good health.

The rearrangement links TRBV11-2 to TRBJ1-1, with TRBD1 matching 8 bases. Germline lookup yields CDR1 SGHAT and CDR2 FQNNGV. The J segment lost 6 bases and the V segment lost 1 base, leaving 13 bases of the junction unmatched. The CDR3 extends over 17 amino acids. This chain's CDR3 is CASSLGGQALGGPEAFF. The CDR3 DNA reads TGTGCCAGCAGCTTAGGGGGACAGGCTCTAGGCGGGCCTGAAGCTTTCTTT.

The chain recombines TRBV5-6 with TRBJ1-2, with a weak D call TRBD1 (5 bases). Germline loops: CDR1 SGHDT, CDR2 YYEEEE. V was shortened by 0 bases and J by 7 bases, with 16 bases between the two germline ends. There are 15 residues in the CDR3. The CDR3: CASSLAGGTTTGYTF. CDR3 in DNA: TGTGCCAGCAGCTTGGCCGGGGGAACAACTACTGGCTACACCTTC.

This chain connects TRBV25-1 to TRBJ1-1; D is possibly TRBD1 (5 bases). This CDR3 comprises 13 residues. Germline V gene lookup returns CDR1 MGHDK and CDR2 SYGVNS. V lost 2 bases to trimming and J lost 4 bases, with 8 bases between them. The CDR3: CASSEGGTTEAFF. In DNA form, the CDR3 reads TGTGCCAGCAGTGAAGGGGGAACCACTGAAGCTTTCTTT.

As to this clone: This sample includes further DNA sequences coding for the same CDR3. The genes are TRBV5-6 and TRBJ2-5; 10 nucleotides match TRBD2. Germline V gives CDR1 SGHDT, CDR2 YYEEEE. V was pared by 4 bases and J by 3 bases, with 3 bases of the junction left unmatched. CDR3 size: 14 residues. The CDR3 spells CASSLAGVEETQYF. The CDR3 DNA sequence: TGTGCCAGCAGCCTAGCGGGAGTTGAAGAGACCCAGTACTTC.

Remarks on this clone: The identical CDR3 is also encoded by other nucleotide sequences in the sample. The genes are TRBV5-1 and TRBJ1-2; perhaps TRBD1 as D (6 bases). V was shortened by 0 bases and J by 2 bases, with 8 bases between the two germline ends. This CDR3 is 14 amino acids long. Germline CDR1 SGHRS, CDR2 YFSETQ. In DNA form, the CDR3 reads TGCGCCAGCAGCTTGGAGGGGGTGAACTATGGCTACACCTTC. This gives the protein CASSLEGVNYGYTF.

The J gene is TRBJ1-2, the V gene TRBV5-1; 7 nucleotides line up with TRBD1. After removal of 4 bases from V and 1 base from J, the junction contained 7 bases not matched to a gene. The germline V gene has CDR1 SGHRS and CDR2 YFSETQ. This CDR3 contains 15 residues. The CDR3 loop is CASSEHGQVNYGYTF. CDR3 DNA: TGCGCCAGCAGCGAACACGGACAGGTTAACTATGGCTACACCTTC.

V usage is TRBV10-3 and J usage is TRBJ1-6; D uncertain. This CDR3 comprises 15 residues. Trimming stripped 3 bases from V and 0 bases from J, with 6 bases between. Germline values: CDR1 ENHRY, CDR2 SYGVKD. The DNA of the CDR3 is TGTGCCATCAGTGATTTCAGCTCCTATAATTCACCCCTCCACTTT. It codes for CAISDFSSYNSPLHF.

The chain carries TRBV6-1 and TRBJ2-3; the match to TRBD2 covers 12 bases. The CDR3 totals 16 residues. The germline gives CDR1 MNHNS, CDR2 SASEGT. V trimming: 4 bases; J trimming: 4 bases; junction bases outside the gene matches: 6. The CDR3 DNA follows: TGTGCCAGCAGTGGACTAGCGGGGGCCCCCCCAGATACGCAGTATTTT. It codes for CASSGLAGAPPDTQYF.